A selection of T cell receptor beta chains follows, all from one sample in a study of response to subunit inactivated influenza vaccine. TCRdb ran MiXCR on the RT-PCR reads and lists one entry per CDR3 protein. Of 160,000 or so distinct CDR3 sequences in the sample, under 13% were seen once. Sample: non-naive T cells sorted from PBMCs, taken 40 to 50 days after vaccination. Source of these receptors: a man in his fifties or sixties who received an inactivated influenza vaccine. CDR3s include the opening cysteine and the closing phenylalanine or tryptophan. Each record gives: clone size, D gene, J gene, V gene, CDR3 protein, CDR3 DNA. A D gene is named only where the DNA matches it firmly. A row's size may be missing; if present it is once, few, many or a size class.

>few|NA|TRBJ2-2|TRBV5-4
CASSFLGALTRNGETGELFF
TGTGCCAGCAGCTTTCTGGGGGCGCTTACGCGGAACGGGGAGACCGGGGAGCTGTTTTTT
>NA|NA|TRBJ2-1|TRBV20-1
CSALDGGSLSYNEQFF
TGCAGTGCCCTAGACGGGGGTAGCCTCTCGTACAATGAGCAGTTCTTC
>NA|TRBD2|TRBJ2-2|TRBV12-3/TRBV12-4
CASSLAELAGNTGELFF
TGTGCCAGCAGTTTAGCCGAACTAGCGGGGAACACCGGGGAGCTGTTTTTT
>NA|NA|TRBJ2-1|TRBV12-3/TRBV12-4
CASSHAVGRYYNEQFF
TGTGCCAGCAGCCACGCGGTAGGGAGATACTACAATGAGCAGTTCTTC
>many|TRBD1|TRBJ2-3|TRBV5-6
CASSARDRGQYF
TGTGCCAGCAGCGCCCGGGACAGGGGGCAGTATTTT
>few|NA|TRBJ2-3|TRBV29-1
CSVAWTDTDTQYF
TGCAGCGTTGCGTGGACAGACACAGATACGCAGTATTTT
>few|NA|TRBJ2-7|TRBV5-1
CASSLGGTVGPNEQYF
TGCGCCAGCAGCCTTGGGGGGACAGTGGGCCCTAACGAGCAGTACTTC
>few|NA|TRBJ2-6|TRBV30
CAWGQDFSGANVLTF
TGTGCCTGGGGGCAGGATTTCTCTGGGGCCAACGTCCTGACTTTC
>NA|TRBD1|TRBJ2-7|TRBV11-2
CANRRAGQVTSEQYF
TGTGCCAACCGACGGGCCGGACAGGTTACCTCGGAGCAGTACTTC
>many|NA|TRBJ2-3|TRBV11-2
CASRGASTDTQYF
TGTGCCAGCAGGGGGGCTAGCACAGATACGCAGTATTTT
>NA|TRBD1|TRBJ1-6|TRBV5-1
CASSRQGLTYNSPLHF
TGCGCCAGCAGCCGACAGGGGCTCACCTATAATTCACCCCTCCACTTT
>NA|NA|TRBJ2-1|TRBV5-6
CASSLARFEQFF
TGTGCCAGCAGCTTGGCCCGGTTTGAGCAGTTCTTC
>many|NA|TRBJ2-2|TRBV5-6
CASKVTPQAGELFF
TGTGCCAGCAAGGTCACTCCGCAGGCCGGGGAGCTGTTTTTT
>many|NA|TRBJ2-7|TRBV10-3
CAISGNSYEQYF
TGTGCCATCAGTGGTAACAGCTACGAGCAGTACTTC
>NA|NA|TRBJ2-7|TRBV18
CASSPTAGYEQYF
TGTGCCAGCTCACCAACGGCAGGCTACGAGCAGTACTTC
>few|TRBD1|TRBJ1-2|TRBV5-6
CASSPPGTGIYGYTF
TGTGCCAGCAGCCCCCCCGGGACAGGGATCTATGGCTACACCTTC
>NA|NA|TRBJ2-2|TRBV7-7
CASNRDPGSGELFF
TGTGCCAGCAACAGGGATCCGGGCTCCGGGGAGCTGTTTTTT
>NA|TRBD1|TRBJ2-5|TRBV29-1
CSVEPRTGQQETQYF
TGCAGCGTGGAGCCCAGGACAGGTCAACAAGAGACCCAGTACTTC
>many|NA|TRBJ1-2|TRBV3-1
CASSQERRTILRDGYTF
TGTGCCAGCAGCCAAGAAAGAAGGACAATCCTGAGAGATGGCTACACCTTC
>few|NA|TRBJ1-1|TRBV2
CASRIGTEAFF
TGTGCCAGCAGGATAGGGACTGAAGCTTTCTTT
>NA|NA|TRBJ1-6|TRBV18
CASSPGGAGSPLHF
TGTGCCAGCTCACCAGGGGGCGCGGGTTCACCCCTCCACTTT
>few|NA|TRBJ2-3|TRBV7-2
CASSFGAGSDTQYF
TGTGCCAGCAGCTTCGGGGCAGGATCAGATACGCAGTATTTT
>few|TRBD2|TRBJ2-5|TRBV12-3/TRBV12-4
CASSSLLRLAGGKETQYF
TGTGCCAGCAGTTCCCTTCTCCGACTAGCGGGGGGGAAAGAGACCCAGTACTTC
>many|NA|TRBJ2-3|TRBV4-1
CASSQDPTDTQYF
TGCGCCAGCAGCCAGGACCCCACAGATACGCAGTATTTT
>many|NA|TRBJ2-1|TRBV24-1
CATRAGTSYNEQFF
TGTGCCACCAGGGCAGGGACTTCCTACAATGAGCAGTTCTTC
>many|TRBD2|TRBJ2-5|TRBV3-1
CASSQGTRRETQYF
TGTGCCAGCAGCCAAGGGACTAGGAGGGAGACCCAGTACTTC
>many|TRBD2|TRBJ2-1|TRBV5-4
CASSLALAIYNEQFF
TGTGCCAGCAGCTTGGCACTAGCGATCTACAATGAGCAGTTCTTC
>many|NA|TRBJ2-3|TRBV7-2
CASSLARPPRDTQYF
TGTGCCAGCAGCTTAGCGCGGCCGCCGCGAGATACGCAGTATTTT
>NA|TRBD1|TRBJ2-5|TRBV11-2
CASSSQTGRMRETQYF
TGTGCCAGCAGCTCCCAGACAGGGCGCATGCGGGAGACCCAGTACTTC
>few|NA|TRBJ2-1|TRBV29-1
CSVVSGGRGGEQFF
TGCAGCGTTGTTTCTGGAGGGAGAGGGGGTGAGCAGTTCTTC
>few|TRBD2|TRBJ2-7|TRBV27
CASSSILAGAFYEQYF
TGTGCCAGCAGTTCTATACTAGCGGGGGCCTTTTACGAGCAGTACTTC
>few|NA|TRBJ1-2|TRBV20-1
CSATGTRYGYTF
TGCAGTGCGACCGGGACGCGGTATGGCTACACCTTC
>few|TRBD1|TRBJ2-1|TRBV9
CASSVYGTGAWGEQFF
TGTGCCAGCAGCGTATACGGGACAGGGGCCTGGGGTGAGCAGTTCTTC
>few|NA|TRBJ2-2|TRBV9
CASSASLTGELFF
TGTGCCAGCAGCGCCAGCCTCACCGGGGAGCTGTTTTTT
>many|TRBD1|TRBJ2-7|TRBV3-1
CASSLWDRQLEQYF
TGTGCCAGCAGCTTATGGGACAGACAACTCGAGCAGTACTTC
>NA|NA|TRBJ2-7|TRBV12-3/TRBV12-4
CASSLGAPQYF
TGTGCCAGCAGTTTAGGGGCGCCCCAGTACTTC
>NA|NA|TRBJ1-3|TRBV7-2
CASSLFGGGNTIYF
TGTGCCAGCAGCTTATTCGGGGGCGGAAACACCATATATTTT
>few|NA|TRBJ2-7|TRBV20-1
CSARAAGLAIDEQYF
TGCAGTGCTAGAGCGGCCGGGTTAGCCATCGACGAGCAGTACTTC
>NA|NA|TRBJ2-3|TRBV20-1
CSANQGSTDTQYF
TGCAGTGCTAACCAGGGGAGCACAGATACGCAGTATTTT
>NA|NA|TRBJ1-1|TRBV29-1
CSVDRHQNTEAFF
TGCAGCGTTGATAGACACCAGAACACTGAAGCTTTCTTT
>few|NA|TRBJ2-3|TRBV18
CASSPFQSQNADTQYF
TGTGCCAGCTCACCTTTTCAGTCCCAAAACGCAGATACGCAGTATTTT
>NA|NA|TRBJ1-5|TRBV19
CASSIEGPKPQHF
TGTGCCAGTAGTATCGAGGGGCCTAAGCCCCAGCATTTT
>NA|NA|TRBJ2-2|TRBV11-2
CASSLGFGAGELFF
TGTGCCAGCAGCTTAGGATTCGGGGCCGGGGAGCTGTTTTTT
>many|NA|TRBJ2-1|TRBV2
CASSEQGHGNEQFF
TGTGCCAGCAGTGAACAGGGTCATGGCAATGAGCAGTTCTTC
>NA|TRBD1|TRBJ2-7|TRBV2
CASSEAGTGLSYEQYF
TGTGCCAGCAGTGAAGCCGGGACAGGGCTCTCCTACGAGCAGTACTTC
>NA|TRBD2|TRBJ2-5|TRBV14
CASSPLAGGTETQYF
TGTGCCAGCAGCCCGCTAGCGGGAGGGACGGAGACCCAGTACTTC
>NA|NA|TRBJ1-4|TRBV20-1
CSATGSHNEKLFF
TGCAGTGCTACCGGGTCCCACAATGAAAAACTGTTTTTT
>NA|NA|TRBJ2-1|TRBV3-1
CASSQDGTSLSSYNEQFF
TGTGCCAGCAGCCAAGATGGAACTAGTTTAAGCTCCTACAATGAGCAGTTCTTC